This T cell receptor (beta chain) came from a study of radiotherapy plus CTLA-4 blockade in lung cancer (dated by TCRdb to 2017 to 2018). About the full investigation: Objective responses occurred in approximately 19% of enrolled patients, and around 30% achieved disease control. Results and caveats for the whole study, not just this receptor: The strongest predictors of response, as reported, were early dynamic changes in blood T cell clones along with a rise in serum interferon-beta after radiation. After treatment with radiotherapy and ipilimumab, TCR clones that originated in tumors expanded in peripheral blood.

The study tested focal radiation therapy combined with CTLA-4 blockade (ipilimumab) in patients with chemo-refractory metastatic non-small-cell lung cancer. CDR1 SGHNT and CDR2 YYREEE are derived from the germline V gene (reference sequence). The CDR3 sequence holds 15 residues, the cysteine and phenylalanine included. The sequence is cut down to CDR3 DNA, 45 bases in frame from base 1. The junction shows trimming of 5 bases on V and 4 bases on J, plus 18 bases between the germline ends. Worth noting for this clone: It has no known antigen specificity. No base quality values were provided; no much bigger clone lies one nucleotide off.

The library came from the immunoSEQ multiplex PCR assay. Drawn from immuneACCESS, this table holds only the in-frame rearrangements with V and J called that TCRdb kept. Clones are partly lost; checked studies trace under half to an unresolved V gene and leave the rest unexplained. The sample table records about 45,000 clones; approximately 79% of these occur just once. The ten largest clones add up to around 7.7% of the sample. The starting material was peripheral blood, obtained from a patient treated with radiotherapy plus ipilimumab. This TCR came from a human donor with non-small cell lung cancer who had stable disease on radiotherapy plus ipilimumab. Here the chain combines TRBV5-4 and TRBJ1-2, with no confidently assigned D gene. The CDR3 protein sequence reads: CASRIAPAVLYGYTF. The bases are TGTGCCAGCAGAATAGCTCCCGCAGTCCTCTATGGCTACACCTTC.